Listed here are 21 T cell receptor beta chains from one sample, sequenced in a study of T-cell reconstitution after alpha-beta-depleted transplantation in children (TCRdb year 2016). Library method: PCR. The reads were generated on an Illumina HiSeq 2500. TCR library preparation used molecular barcoding, with unique molecular identifiers applied to normalize quantification of the TCRbeta repertoire. The public reads were reanalyzed by TCRdb: fastp trimming at Q25, MiXCR alignment, in-frame beta chains only. Rows matching on CDR3 protein sequence are summarized as one entry with the most common DNA and genes. The sample contains a few hundred thousand distinct CDR3 sequences, 9.7% of them found a single time. The top ten clones comprise roughly 5.1% of the sample. The sequencing here drew on PBMCs from the stem cell graft donor, taken from the stem cell graft. The receptors here all came from a human donor who donated a stem cell graft to a child with SCID.

This clonotype was recorded at least ten times. The gene calls are TRBV6-1 and TRBJ2-5, with D possibly matching TRBD2 (5 bases). The V gene lost 6 bases and the J gene lost 0 bases, with 17 bases spanning the gap. Germline V gene lookup returns CDR1 MNHNS and CDR2 SASEGT. The CDR3 has 16 residues. This CDR3 is CASRRTSSRYQETQYF. In DNA, the CDR3 is TGTGCCAGCAGACGTACTAGTTCCCGTTACCAAGAGACCCAGTACTTC.

By proportion, this clonotype is medium-sized. The gene calls are TRBV20-1 and TRBJ2-7; D unresolved. The CDR3 spans 13 residues. Looked up from germline, CDR1 is DFQATT and CDR2 is SNEGSKA (reference sequence). V lost 2 bases and J lost 0, with 8 bases in between. The CDR3 reads CSARLTSSYEQYF. In nucleotides, the CDR3 is TGCAGTGCTAGACTGACAAGCTCCTACGAGCAGTACTTC.

This clonotype has ten or more counts. The CDR3 protein is CASSPETSGGADTQYF. In nucleotides, the CDR3 is TGTGCCAGCAGTCCCGAGACTAGCGGGGGGGCTGATACGCAGTATTTT. This rearrangement joins TRBV28 to TRBJ2-3; 14 bases line up with TRBD2. CDR3 size: 16 residues. The V segment lost 5 bases and the J segment 6 bases; nucleotides outside the gene matches: 7. Looked up from germline, CDR1 is MDHEN and CDR2 is SYDVKM.

This clonotype was observed at least ten times. J is TRBJ2-1 and V is TRBV6-5, with D tentatively TRBD1 (5 bases). Per the germline V gene, CDR1 is MNHEY and CDR2 is SVGAGI. Trimming cost V 0 bases and J 7 bases, with 13 bases left between them. The CDR3 covers 15 residues. CDR3 bases: TGTGCCAGCAGTTACTCGAGTCCAGGGTTGAATGAGCAGTTCTTC. The encoded protein is CASSYSSPGLNEQFF.

This clonotype was counted at least ten times. The chain combines TRBV20-1 with TRBJ1-1; no definite D call. Trimming removed 3 bases from V and 1 base from J, with 15 bases in between. Germline CDR1 DFQATT, CDR2 SNEGSKA (reference sequence). The CDR3 is 15 amino acids. The CDR3 sequence is CSASWVGGSNTEAFF. As DNA, the CDR3 is TGCAGTGCTAGTTGGGTCGGAGGATCGAACACTGAAGCTTTCTTT.

There are many counts of this clonotype. V gene TRBV29-1 combines with J gene TRBJ1-1, with unresolved D. The CDR3 covers 14 residues. Germline CDR1 is SQVTM and CDR2 is ANQGSEA. V lost 5 bases to trimming and J lost 1 base, with 14 bases between them. For the CDR3, the DNA is TGCAGCGTTCGAAGGTCGGGCCGGAACACTGAAGCTTTCTTT. Protein: CSVRRSGRNTEAFF. Full variable domain (missing parts from reference TRBV29-1 and TRBJ1-1): SAVISQKPSRDICQRGTSLTIQCQVDSQVTMMFWYRQQPGQSLTLIATANQGSEATYESGFVIDKFPISRPNLTFSTLTVSNMSPEDSSIYLCSVRRSGRNTEAFFGQGTRLTVV.

This clonotype was found many times. The DNA of the CDR3 is TGCGCCAGCAGCCAGGGGGTGGCGAGCGGGAGTTCCTACGAGCAGTACTTC. Amino acids: CASSQGVASGSSYEQYF. This chain uses TRBV4-1 with TRBJ2-7; 8 bases are a match to TRBD2. Germline lookup yields CDR1 MGHRA and CDR2 YSYEKL. There are 17 residues in the CDR3. V trimming: 3 bases; J trimming: 1 base; junction bases outside the gene matches: 11.

The gene calls are TRBV6-1 and TRBJ2-7; D is perhaps TRBD1 or TRBD2 (5 bases each). CDR3 length: 14 amino acids. Trimming shortened V by 7 bases and J by 1 base, and 14 bases separated the two germline ends. Germline values: CDR1 MNHNS, CDR2 SASEGT. CDR3 in amino acids: CASTLGDGSYEQYF. CDR3 coding DNA: TGTGCCAGCACCTTAGGGGACGGTTCCTACGAGCAGTACTTC.

This clonotype was found many times. This chain connects TRBV6-6 to TRBJ1-5, with D unresolved. The CDR3 runs to 12 residues. Trimming removed 7 bases from V and 9 bases from J, with 13 bases in between. CDR1 is MNHNY and CDR2 is SVGAGI in the germline V gene (reference sequence). The CDR3 bases are TGTGCCAGCACCGCAGTGGGTAGGCCCCAGCATTTT. It is translated as CASTAVGRPQHF.

In this sample, this clonotype turned up many times. J is TRBJ2-7 and V is TRBV11-2; the D gene is possibly TRBD1 (6 bases). Germline V gene lookup returns CDR1 SGHAT and CDR2 FQNNGV. This CDR3 is 14 amino acids long. Trimming took off 5 bases at V and 5 bases at J, with 16 bases between the two ends. The chain's CDR3 is CASSPGRGPNEQYF. The CDR3 DNA sequence: TGTGCCAGCAGCCCGGGCAGGGGACCAAACGAGCAGTACTTC.

This clonotype was recorded many times. The chain links TRBV20-1 to TRBJ2-1; TRBD2 aligns across 7 bases. Losses at the gene ends were 6 bases for V and 0 bases for J; bases not matched to a gene: 8. CDR1 and CDR2 from the germline V gene are DFQATT and SNEGSKA (reference sequence). This CDR3 is 15 amino acids long. CDR3 DNA: TGCAGTGCAACAAGCGGGGCGAGCTCCTACAATGAGCAGTTCTTC. Translation: CSATSGASSYNEQFF.

The chain links TRBV2 to TRBJ2-2; D unresolved. The V and J ends lost 1 base and 4 bases respectively, with 10 bases between them. This CDR3 is built from 15 residues. CDR1 and CDR2 (germline): SNHLY, FYNNEI. CDR3 residues: CASSEVPLGTGELFF. DNA of the CDR3: TGTGCCAGCAGTGAAGTCCCTCTTGGCACCGGGGAGCTGTTTTTT.

The table lists this clonotype with many counts. This rearrangement joins TRBV20-1 to TRBJ2-3, with TRBD1 as a possible D gene (5 bases). Germline CDR1 DFQATT, CDR2 SNEGSKA (reference sequence). This CDR3 comprises 13 residues. With 3 bases removed from V and 2 bases from J, the gap between germline ends came to 9 bases. The DNA for the CDR3 is TGCAGTGCTAGGCCAGGGCCCACAGATACGCAGTATTTT. It yields the protein CSARPGPTDTQYF.

In this sample, this clonotype turned up many times. The rearrangement uses TRBV27 and TRBJ1-3, with a possible D match to TRBD1 (6 bases). Germline V gene lookup returns CDR1 MNHEY and CDR2 SMNVEV (reference sequence). This CDR3 comprises 18 residues. Between the trimmed V and J ends, which lost 5 bases and 0 bases, there was a span of 20 bases. CDR3 DNA: TGTGCCAGCAGTATCCGGAGGGGGGACACCCGCTCTGGAAACACCATATATTTT. Its protein is CASSIRRGDTRSGNTIYF.

This clonotype occurred many times. This chain connects TRBV7-6 to TRBJ2-7, with 13 bases identical to TRBD2. V was pared by 1 base and J by 0 bases, with 0 bases of the junction left unmatched. This CDR3 region has 16 residues. Germline CDR1 reads SGHVS; CDR2 reads FNYEAQ. The CDR3 region is CASSLGLAGGSYEQYF. CDR3 nucleotide sequence: TGTGCCAGCAGCTTAGGACTAGCGGGGGGCTCCTACGAGCAGTACTTC. Based on the CDR3 plus reference TRBV7-6 and TRBJ2-7, the full variable domain is GAGVSQSPRYKVTKRGQDVALRCDPISGHVSLYWYRQALGQGPEFLTYFNYEAQQDKSGLPNDRFSAERPEGSISTLTIQRTEQRDSAMYRCASSLGLAGGSYEQYFGPGTRLTVT.

This clonotype appeared many times. The chain has TRBV7-3 and TRBJ1-6; TRBD1 is a possible D gene (6 bases). The germline V gene has CDR1 SGHTA and CDR2 FQGTGA. With 11 bases removed from V and 0 bases from J, the gap between germline ends came to 17 bases. This CDR3 spans 16 amino acids. This CDR3 is CAPARQGSSYNSPLHF. CDR3 DNA: TGTGCCCCCGCCCGCCAGGGGAGCTCCTATAATTCACCCCTCCACTTT. Based on the CDR3 plus reference TRBV7-3 and TRBJ1-6, the full variable domain is GAGVSQTPSNKVTEKGKYVELRCDPISGHTALYWYRQSLGQGPEFLIYFQGTGAADDSGLPNDRFFAVRPEGSVSTLKIQRTERGDSAVYLCAPARQGSSYNSPLHFGNGTRLTVT.

In its sample, this clonotype was seen many times. The chain uses TRBV5-5 and TRBJ2-5; TRBD2 might be the D (5 bases). The V end was cut by 5 bases, the J end by 0 bases, with 11 bases between. The CDR3 runs to 14 residues. Germline V gene lookup returns CDR1 SGHKS and CDR2 YYEKEE (reference sequence). CDR3: CASSWTDYQETQYF. CDR3 DNA sequence: TGTGCCAGCAGTTGGACGGACTACCAAGAGACCCAGTACTTC. Full variable domain (remainder filled in from reference TRBV5-5 and TRBJ2-5): DAGVTQSPTHLIKTRGQQVTLRCSPISGHKSVSWYQQVLGQGPQFIFQYYEKEERGRGNFPDRFSARQFPNYSSELNVNALLLGDSALYLCASSWTDYQETQYFGPGTRLLVL.

In its sample, this clonotype was seen many times. The chain is built from TRBV6-5 and TRBJ1-1; D is uncertain. Trimming stripped 8 bases from V and 1 base from J, with 17 bases between. This CDR3 is built from 15 residues. The germline V gene encodes CDR1 MNHEY and CDR2 SVGAGI. CDR3 residues: CASRIGASGNTEAFF. CDR3 nucleotides: TGTGCCAGCCGGATTGGAGCGTCTGGGAACACTGAAGCTTTCTTT.

Ten or more counts support this clonotype. The J gene is TRBJ2-5, the V gene TRBV5-1; 8 bases map to TRBD2. Germline V gives CDR1 SGHRS, CDR2 YFSETQ. With V trimmed by 7 bases and J by 1 base, 6 bases remained unmatched. This CDR3 has 14 amino acids. CDR3 bases: TGCGCCAGCGGCAGCGGGGGTTTCCAAGAGACCCAGTACTTC. This encodes CASGSGGFQETQYF.

The rearrangement uses TRBV4-2 and TRBJ1-1, with D tentatively TRBD1 (6 bases). The CDR3 runs to 14 residues. The V end lost 4 bases, the J end lost 4 bases, and 13 bases lay between the germline ends. Per germline, CDR1 LGHNA and CDR2 YNFKEQ. This chain's CDR3 is CASSRGGGGTEAFF. CDR3 nucleotides: TGTGCCAGCAGCCGAGGAGGGGGTGGCACTGAAGCTTTCTTT.

This clonotype was picked up many times. The CDR3 nucleotides are TGCGCCAGCAGCTCGCTCCGGGAAAATTCACCCCTCCACTTT. It encodes CASSSLRENSPLHF. The chain joins TRBV5-1 to TRBJ1-6, with no clear D. This CDR3 has 14 amino acids. Germline V gene data show CDR1 as SGHRS and CDR2 as YFSETQ. The V gene lost 3 bases and the J gene lost 7 bases, with 11 bases spanning the gap. The whole variable domain, filled in from reference TRBV5-1 and TRBJ1-6, reads KAGVTQTPRYLIKTRGQQVTLSCSPISGHRSVSWYQQTPGQGLQFLFEYFSETQRNKGNFPGRFSGRQFSNSRSEMNVSTLELGDSALYLCASSSLRENSPLHFGNGTRLTVT.